These 26 T cell receptor beta chains share one sample of origin, sequenced in a study of blood T cell repertoires in COVID-19. Data came from immunoSEQ multiplex PCR; TCRdb stores just in-frame clones and leaves some out. The sample lists 93,000 or so clones, about 90% occurring once. The specimen was peripheral blood. All receptors come from a human donor in a cohort sampled during active COVID-19.

The chain is built from TRBV18 and TRBJ1-4; D remains ambiguous. This CDR3 contains 18 residues. V lost 5 bases, J lost 8 bases, and 27 bases lay in between. Germline-derived CDR1 and CDR2 are KGHSH and LQKENI. CDR3 in amino acids: CASSKSFPTAPAQEKLFF. The CDR3 bases are TGTGCCAGCTCAAAATCCTTCCCTACAGCCCCGGCACAGGAAAAACTGTTTTTT.

A note on this clone: Additional DNA sequences in this sample encode the identical CDR3. The genes are TRBV14 and TRBJ2-7, with 11 bases matching TRBD1. The V gene's germline CDR1 is SGHDN and CDR2 FVKESK. CDR3 size: 16 residues. The junction had 11 bases not matched to a gene; V was cut back by 6 bases and J by 4 bases. DNA for the CDR3: TGTGCCAGCAGTCGGCATTTTGGGACAGGGGGATACGAGCAGTACTTC. Encoded protein: CASSRHFGTGGYEQYF.

V and J are TRBV3-1 (or the pseudogene TRBV3-2) and TRBJ2-1, with 9 bases that match TRBD1. Germline V gene lookup returns CDR1 LGHDT and CDR2 YNNKEL (reference sequence). This CDR3 has 19 residues. The J segment lost 6 bases and the V segment lost 1 base, leaving 16 bases of the junction unmatched. The CDR3 region has the DNA TGTGCCAGCAGCCAAGTAGGGTTTGGGGGACAGGGAATAGGCAATGAGCAGTTCTTC. Protein sequence: CASSQVGFGGQGIGNEQFF.

The sample holds one count of this clone. The chain uses TRBV5-5 and TRBJ2-7; 7 bases match TRBD2. The CDR3 has 15 amino acids. Trimming at V came to 2 bases and at J to 1 base, leaving 6 bases not matched to a gene. Germline CDR1 reads SGHKS; CDR2 reads YYEKEE (reference sequence). The CDR3 spells CASSFGGIRSYEQYF. The DNA for the CDR3 is TGTGCCAGCAGCTTCGGGGGGATAAGGTCCTACGAGCAGTACTTC.

The genes are TRBV5-6 and TRBJ2-4; D call uncertain. Trimming pared 2 bases from V and 8 bases from J, leaving 11 bases between. From germline, CDR1 is SGHDT and CDR2 YYEEEE. This CDR3 comprises 13 residues. This chain's CDR3 is CASSLGRIDIQYF. The CDR3 DNA reads TGTGCCAGCAGCTTAGGCAGGATTGACATTCAGTACTTC.

The chain is built from TRBV9 and TRBJ1-4; maybe TRBD1 (6 bases). Germline values: CDR1 SGDLS, CDR2 YYNGEE. CDR3 length: 15 residues. With 3 bases removed from V and 1 base from J, the gap between germline ends came to 10 bases. This CDR3 reads CASSGPGQTNEKLFF. In nucleotides, the CDR3 is TGTGCCAGCAGCGGACCGGGACAAACTAATGAAAAACTGTTTTTT.

The V call is TRBV21-1, the J call TRBJ1-2; the table's D call TRBD1 went unverified against the DNA. TRBV21-1 constitutes a pseudogene. The CDR3 extends over 11 amino acids. This chain's CDR3 is CASSKEGRYTF. In nucleotides, the CDR3 is TGTGCCAGCAGCAAAGAGGGGCGCTACACCTTC.

V gene TRBV29-1 combines with J gene TRBJ2-7; 14 bases fit TRBD2. Germline CDR1 reads SQVTM; CDR2 reads ANQGSEA. With V trimmed by 6 bases and J by 7 bases, 2 bases remained unmatched. There are 12 residues in the CDR3. The CDR3 region has the DNA TGCAGCGTGGGACTAGCGGGGGAAGAGCAGTACTTC. Its protein product is CSVGLAGEEQYF.

The chain couples TRBV9 to TRBJ1-2; D may be TRBD1 (5 bases). The CDR3 sequence is 15 residues long. The germline gives CDR1 SGDLS, CDR2 YYNGEE. V lost 4 bases to trimming and J lost 2 bases, with 15 bases between them. The DNA for the CDR3 is TGTGCCAGCAGCTCTAGCCCGGGGGGAAACTATGGCTACACCTTC. Translated: CASSSSPGGNYGYTF. The whole variable domain, remainder taken from reference TRBV9 and TRBJ1-2, is DSGVTQTPKHLITATGQRVTLRCSPRSGDLSVYWYQQSLDQGLQFLIQYYNGEERAKGNILERFSAQQFPDLHSELNLSSLELGDSALYFCASSSSPGGNYGYTFGSGTRLTVV.

The V call is TRBV5-1, the J call TRBJ2-1; D perhaps matches TRBD2 (7 bases). CDR1 SGHRS and CDR2 YFSETQ come from the germline V gene. V lost 9 bases and J 3 bases, leaving 16 bases between the germline ends. The CDR3 is 14 amino acids. As DNA, the CDR3 is TGCGCCACCAAAGGGGGGGGGTACTACAATGAGCAGTTCTTC. It is translated as CATKGGGYYNEQFF.

The genes are TRBV19 and TRBJ1-1; perhaps TRBD1 as D (5 bases). CDR1 is LNHDA and CDR2 is SQIVND in the germline V gene (reference sequence). V was clipped by 6 bases and J by 1 base, with 9 bases between them. CDR3 size: 13 residues. The CDR3 DNA reads TGTGCCAGTAGCCTCGGGGGGAACACTGAAGCTTTCTTT. Protein: CASSLGGNTEAFF.

The chain has TRBV21-1 and TRBJ2-7; TRBD2 reflects the table's D call only, with no check against the DNA. TRBV21-1 is designated a pseudogene. The CDR3 length is 11 residues. The CDR3 nucleotides read TGTGCCAGCAGCTATCGGGGGGAGCAGTACTTC. Encoded protein: CASSYRGEQYF.

This clone was detected only once. V is TRBV15 and J is TRBJ2-7; 9 bases map to TRBD2. Germline CDR1 LNHNV, CDR2 YYDKDF (reference sequence). V shed 9 bases, J shed 6 bases, and the junction held 9 bases outside the gene matches. The CDR3 totals 13 residues. CDR3: CATAGTSLGEQYF. CDR3 nucleotides: TGTGCCACGGCCGGGACTAGCTTGGGCGAGCAGTACTTC.

This chain uses TRBV27 with TRBJ1-1, with 7 nucleotides matching TRBD1. CDR3 length equals 14 residues. V lost 6 bases to trimming and J lost 1 base; unmatched junction nucleotides: 5. CDR1 is MNHEY, CDR2 SMNVEV, per germline (reference sequence). The CDR3 DNA reads TGTGCCAGCAGGCCGACAGGGACGAACACTGAAGCTTTCTTT. It codes for CASRPTGTNTEAFF.

This clone was detected only once. This chain joins TRBV19 and TRBJ2-4; 7 positions agree with TRBD2. J lost 6 bases, V lost 1 base, and 9 bases had no gene match. Germline V gives CDR1 LNHDA, CDR2 SQIVND (reference sequence). The CDR3 extends over 16 amino acids. CDR3 sequence: CASSIGGREGRNIQYF. CDR3 coding DNA: TGTGCCAGTAGTATAGGCGGGAGAGAGGGTAGAAACATTCAGTACTTC. The complete variable domain, with remaining parts taken from reference TRBV19 and TRBJ2-4, reads DGGITQSPKYLFRKEGQNVTLSCEQNLNHDAMYWYRQDPGQGLRLIYYSQIVNDFQKGDIAEGYSVSREKKESFPLTVTSAQKNPTAFYLCASSIGGREGRNIQYFGAGTRLSVL.

The chain is built from TRBV5-4 and TRBJ1-2; 9 bases fit TRBD1. CDR3 length: 15 residues. Germline V CDR1 and CDR2: SGHNT, YYREEE (reference sequence). V lost 3 bases to trimming and J lost 0 bases; unmatched junction nucleotides: 3. The CDR3 DNA is TGTGCCAGCAGCTCGGGACAGGGAACTAACTATGGCTACACCTTC. Translated: CASSSGQGTNYGYTF.

V gene TRBV27 combines with J gene TRBJ2-1; 7 bases match TRBD2. The CDR3 has 16 residues. Trimming cost V 0 bases and J 4 bases; bases outside gene matches: 6. The germline gives CDR1 MNHEY, CDR2 SMNVEV (reference sequence). CDR3 protein: CASSLSPAGEYNEQFF. As DNA, the CDR3 is TGTGCCAGCAGTTTATCCCCCGCGGGAGAATACAATGAGCAGTTCTTC.

The rearrangement links TRBV19 to TRBJ2-7; 10 bases agree with TRBD1. V shed 7 bases, J shed 4 bases, and the junction held 7 bases outside the gene matches. This CDR3 region has 14 residues. In germline, CDR1 is LNHDA, CDR2 SQIVND (reference sequence). CDR3 sequence: CASTPGQGSYEQYF. The CDR3 region has the DNA TGTGCCAGTACACCGGGACAGGGGTCTTACGAGCAGTACTTC. The full variable domain, completed using reference TRBV19 and TRBJ2-7, is DGGITQSPKYLFRKEGQNVTLSCEQNLNHDAMYWYRQDPGQGLRLIYYSQIVNDFQKGDIAEGYSVSREKKESFPLTVTSAQKNPTAFYLCASTPGQGSYEQYFGPGTRLTVT.

This clone has more than one count but fewer than ten. J is TRBJ1-1 and V is TRBV9; TRBD1 is a possible D gene (5 bases). This CDR3 region has 15 residues. Trimming took 0 bases from V and 4 from J, leaving 13 bases between them. CDR1 is SGDLS and CDR2 is YYNGEE in the germline V gene. CDR3 coding DNA: TGTGCCAGCAGCGTAGAGGAGGGGATAAGCACTGAAGCTTTCTTT. This translates into CASSVEEGISTEAFF.

V gene TRBV5-1 combines with J gene TRBJ1-1, with TRBD1 matching 8 bases. J gave up 11 bases and V 4 bases, and 16 bases lay outside the gene matches. In germline, CDR1 is SGHRS, CDR2 YFSETQ. This CDR3 has 15 residues. CDR3 region: CASSGDGQGPAGAFF. CDR3 nucleotide sequence: TGCGCCAGCAGCGGAGACGGACAGGGACCAGCGGGCGCTTTCTTT.

The J gene is TRBJ1-4, the V gene TRBV5-4, with 8 bases fitting TRBD1. There are 17 residues in the CDR3. Germline V CDR1 and CDR2: SGHNT, YYREEE (reference sequence). With 1 base clipped from V and 7 bases from J, the junction kept 12 bases outside the gene matches. The CDR3 here is CASSLRGTGGRAEKLFF. In DNA, the CDR3 is TGTGCCAGCAGCTTGAGAGGTACAGGGGGACGGGCTGAAAAACTGTTTTTT.

The chain employs TRBV28 and TRBJ2-4; TRBD2 aligns across 7 bases. CDR3 length: 18 amino acids. V dropped 4 bases and J dropped 6; count of bases not matched to a gene: 18. CDR1 and CDR2 from the germline V gene are MDHEN and SYDVKM. The CDR3 is CASSSTYTGTTIVNIQYF. The DNA of the CDR3 is TGTGCCAGCAGTTCGACTTACACCGGGACTACCATTGTAAACATTCAGTACTTC.

V usage is TRBV30 and J usage is TRBJ2-2, with D possibly matching TRBD2 (5 bases). The CDR3 sequence is 13 residues long. The V gene's germline CDR1 is GTSNPN and CDR2 SVGIG (reference sequence). V lost 0 bases and J lost 6, with 8 bases in between. The CDR3 region is CAWSVMGAGELFF. For the CDR3, the DNA is TGTGCCTGGAGTGTGATGGGAGCCGGGGAGCTGTTTTTT.

Here the CDR3 reads CASSRTSGTYNEQFF. The CDR3 coding sequence is TGTGCCAGCAGCCGGACTAGCGGAACCTACAATGAGCAGTTCTTC. The chain employs TRBV11-2 and TRBJ2-1; 10 bases map to TRBD2. Germline lookup yields CDR1 SGHAT and CDR2 FQNNGV. The CDR3 loop spans 15 amino acids. V trimming: 5 bases; J trimming: 2 bases; junction bases outside the gene matches: 3. Combining the CDR3 with reference TRBV11-2 and TRBJ2-1 gives the whole variable domain EAGVAQSPRYKIIEKRQSVAFWCNPISGHATLYWYQQILGQGPKLLIQFQNNGVVDDSQLPKDRFSAERLKGVDSTLKIQPAKLEDSAVYLCASSRTSGTYNEQFFGPGTRLTVL.

This chain connects TRBV4-2 to TRBJ2-2; 10 nucleotides line up with TRBD2. V shed 1 base, J shed 7 bases, and the junction held 9 bases outside the gene matches. Per germline, CDR1 LGHNA and CDR2 YNFKEQ. This CDR3 has 17 residues. The CDR3 here is CASSQGGPSGSSGELFF. CDR3 bases: TGTGCCAGCAGCCAAGGGGGCCCTAGCGGGAGCAGCGGGGAGCTGTTTTTT.

J is TRBJ1-2 and V is TRBV5-1, with 7 nucleotides matching TRBD1. V shed 3 bases, J shed 10 bases, and the junction held 12 bases outside the gene matches. This CDR3 has 14 amino acids. CDR1 is SGHRS, CDR2 YFSETQ, per germline. The chain's CDR3 is CASSSDVGQRDYTF. The CDR3 DNA reads TGCGCCAGCAGCTCGGATGTGGGACAGAGAGACTACACCTTC.